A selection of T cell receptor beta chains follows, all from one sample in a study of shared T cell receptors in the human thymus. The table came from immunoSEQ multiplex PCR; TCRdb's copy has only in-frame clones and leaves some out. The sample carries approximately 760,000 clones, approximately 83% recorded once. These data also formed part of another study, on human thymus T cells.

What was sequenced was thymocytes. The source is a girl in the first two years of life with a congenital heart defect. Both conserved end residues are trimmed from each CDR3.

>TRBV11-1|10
ASSTQNSPLH
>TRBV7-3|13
ASSLASGGADTQY
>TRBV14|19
ASSARAVLGDRACLTYEQY
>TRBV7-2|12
ASSLAGSWERQH
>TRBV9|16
ASSAATHQGEVSYEQY
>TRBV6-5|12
ASSSTPGVNRAF
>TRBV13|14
ASSLGSTARREKLF
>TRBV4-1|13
ASSPARGPNTEAF
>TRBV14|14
ASSQLSGTETYGYT
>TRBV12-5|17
ASGLSTNWTGMIGDTQY
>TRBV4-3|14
ASSLPNRDGTDTQY
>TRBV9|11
ASSVAGSGEQF
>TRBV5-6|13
ASSCLRDRYDEQY
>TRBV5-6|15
ASTAMRGGLFLGELF
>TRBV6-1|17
ASSGTSPHGVFYYNEQF
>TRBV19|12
ASTYRDGYNEQF
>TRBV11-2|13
ASSLTSGGAGTQY
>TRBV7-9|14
ASSLGSGQRSYGYT
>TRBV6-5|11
ASKGDSYNEQF
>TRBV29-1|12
SGMVWGEPTEAF
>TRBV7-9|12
ASSFNVGGNEAF
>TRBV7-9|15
ASSLALAGGAYNEQF
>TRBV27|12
ASSRTGFDQPQH
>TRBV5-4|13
ASSSKDSLNTEAF
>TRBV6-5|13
ASSLQQGAAGELF
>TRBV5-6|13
ASSADRGSNQPQH
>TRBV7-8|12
ASSLEDSRYEQY
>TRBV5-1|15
ASSLRRRQGCRETQY
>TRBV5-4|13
ASRKNRTGQYEQY
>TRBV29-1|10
SVGRGGWTQY
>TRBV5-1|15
ASSLDPPGGNKNIQY
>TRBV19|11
ASARRGGYGYT
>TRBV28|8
ASGDSEAF
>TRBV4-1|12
ASSLQGVNTEAF
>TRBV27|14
ASSLSRLAATDTQY
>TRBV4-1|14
ASSQGLPGMNTEAF
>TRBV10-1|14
ASSESTSGTFFEQY
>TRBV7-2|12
ASSSGQITYEQY
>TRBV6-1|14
ASSEGQETANTEAF
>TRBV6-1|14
ASSAFDRDLLWEQY
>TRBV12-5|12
ASGQQASNQPQH
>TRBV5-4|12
ASSLDLSTDTQY
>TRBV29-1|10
SVEDMRAGYT
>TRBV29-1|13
SVAYREPLRETQY
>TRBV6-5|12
ASSYSGGKYEAF
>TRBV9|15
ASSLGGQAYETYEQY
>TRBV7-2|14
ASSVATGMGNQPQH